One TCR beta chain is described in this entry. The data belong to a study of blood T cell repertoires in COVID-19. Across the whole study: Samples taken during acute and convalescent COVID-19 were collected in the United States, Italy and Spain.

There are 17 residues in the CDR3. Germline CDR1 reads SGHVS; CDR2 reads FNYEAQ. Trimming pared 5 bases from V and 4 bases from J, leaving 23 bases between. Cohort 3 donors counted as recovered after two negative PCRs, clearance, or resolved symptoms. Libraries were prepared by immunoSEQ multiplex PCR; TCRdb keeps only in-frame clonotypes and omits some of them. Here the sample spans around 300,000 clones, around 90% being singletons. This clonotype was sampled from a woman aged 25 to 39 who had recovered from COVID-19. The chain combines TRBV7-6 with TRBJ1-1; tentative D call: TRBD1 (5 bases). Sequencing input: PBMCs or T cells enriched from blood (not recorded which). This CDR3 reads CASSPSPTEWVGTEAFF. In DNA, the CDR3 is TGTGCCAGCAGCCCATCCCCGACAGAGTGGGTTGGCACTGAAGCTTTCTTT.